The clone carrying this T cell receptor (beta chain) appeared a few times. TCRdb re-derived calls from the RT-PCR reads in MiXCR, one entry per CDR3 protein. Counted here are more than 550,000 distinct CDR3 sequences, 14% occurring once; the ten biggest clones make up 3% to 4.5%. The TCR sequence derives from a female donor in good health, serving as a healthy control. The sequenced sample consisted of memory CD4+ T cells from blood.

The CDR3 DNA sequence: TGTGCCAGCGGGCCCTTAGCGGGAGGGTCCGATGAGCAGTTCTTC. Amino acid sequence: CASGPLAGGSDEQFF. V is TRBV6-1 and J is TRBJ2-1, with 11 bases that match TRBD2. Trimming cost V 8 bases and J 8 bases; bases outside gene matches: 11. The V gene's germline CDR1 is MNHNS and CDR2 SASEGT. This CDR3 spans 15 amino acids.